Below are 5 T cell receptor beta chains sequenced from a single sample in a study of human T cells and chemical hapten exposure. Described time point: patch test 1, 2 weeks after DPC sensitization. Noted treatment: therapeutic diphenylcyclopropenone sensitization with weekly scalp DPC. TCRdb passed the RACE reads through MiXCR, listing each CDR3 protein once. The sample includes about 380,000 distinct CDR3 sequences, around 4.8% of them seen just once. The source material was whole blood, sampled in connection with sensitization to the hapten diphenylcyclopropenone (DPC). The receptors were sampled from a woman between 45 and 65 years old with alopecia areata. Some clones in this sample may be carry-over from other donors' samples.

The table lists this clonotype with many counts. The CDR3 DNA follows: TGTGCCAGCAGCTTATGGCGGGGGTACGGCGATACGCAGTATTTT. It is translated as CASSLWRGYGDTQYF. The chain uses TRBV7-9 and TRBJ2-3; 7 nucleotides align to TRBD2. The junction had 8 bases not matched to a gene; V was cut back by 2 bases and J by 6 bases. The germline V gene encodes CDR1 SEHNR and CDR2 FQNEAQ (reference sequence). The CDR3 covers 15 residues.

This clonotype appeared a few times. The V and J genes are TRBV6-5 and TRBJ1-1; TRBD1 agrees at 10 bases. This CDR3 comprises 15 residues. The germline V gene encodes CDR1 MNHEY and CDR2 SVGAGI. Trimming at V came to 5 bases and at J to 3 bases, leaving 6 bases not matched to a gene. The CDR3 DNA sequence: TGTGCCAGCAGTCGGGACAGGGGATGGTACACTGAAGCTTTCTTT. Protein sequence: CASSRDRGWYTEAFF.

The chain carries TRBV29-1 and TRBJ2-5, with a possible D match to TRBD2 (6 bases). Germline V gene sequence: CDR1 SQVTM, CDR2 ANQGSEA. The CDR3 has 13 amino acids. Between the trimmed V and J ends, which lost 1 base and 3 bases, there was a span of 9 bases. The CDR3 DNA follows: TGCAGCGTTGAAGGGGGACTTGAAGAGACCCAGTACTTC. It translates to CSVEGGLEETQYF. Full variable domain (outside the CDR3, taken from reference TRBV29-1 and TRBJ2-5): SAVISQKPSRDICQRGTSLTIQCQVDSQVTMMFWYRQQPGQSLTLIATANQGSEATYESGFVIDKFPISRPNLTFSTLTVSNMSPEDSSIYLCSVEGGLEETQYFGPGTRLLVL.

This clonotype was observed a few times. The CDR3 region is CASSRGSGGPDTQYF. CDR3 coding DNA: TGTGCCAGCAGCCGCGGGTCAGGGGGCCCCGATACGCAGTATTTT. The chain couples TRBV6-5 to TRBJ2-3, with 8 bases aligning to TRBD1. This CDR3 spans 15 amino acids. The germline CDR1 and CDR2 sequences are MNHEY and SVGAGI. V trimming: 6 bases; J trimming: 6 bases; junction bases outside the gene matches: 11.

This clonotype was recorded at least ten times. The chain employs TRBV6-1 and TRBJ2-3; D gene unclear. Germline V gives CDR1 MNHNS, CDR2 SASEGT. Trimming pared 8 bases from V and 6 bases from J, leaving 12 bases between. The CDR3 runs to 12 residues. The CDR3 DNA reads TGTGCCAGCGAAGGAAACCCCGATACGCAGTATTTT. Residues: CASEGNPDTQYF.